These 2 T cell receptor beta chains came from one sample sequenced in a study of blood T cell repertoires in COVID-19. Profiling relied on immunoSEQ multiplex PCR, and the TCRdb table lists in-frame clones only, not all of them. Of approximately 670,000 clones listed, 90% are singletons. The sample was peripheral blood. These receptors were taken from a woman aged 18-29 years with acute or convalescent COVID-19.

The rearrangement uses TRBV12-5 and TRBJ1-1, with D possibly being TRBD1 (6 bases). The CDR3 consists of 14 residues. V lost 5 bases and J 4 bases, leaving 14 bases between the germline ends. CDR1 is LGHNT and CDR2 is FRNRAP in the germline V gene. CDR3 amino acids: CASGVDRWSTEAFF. DNA for the CDR3: TGTGCTAGTGGTGTAGACAGGTGGAGCACTGAAGCTTTCTTT.

This clone occurred a few times. The rearrangement joins TRBV5-1 to TRBJ1-1; 11 nucleotides align to TRBD1. The CDR3 sequence is 16 residues long. The V segment lost 4 bases and the J segment 5 bases; nucleotides outside the gene matches: 10. CDR1 is SGHRS, CDR2 YFSETQ, per germline. The CDR3 DNA sequence: TGCGCCAGCAGCCCTAGGACAGGGGGCGATCTGACTGAAGCTTTCTTT. Protein product: CASSPRTGGDLTEAFF.